This TCR beta chain is drawn from a study of blood T cell repertoires in COVID-19 (dated by TCRdb to about 2020). For the wider study: Samples covering the acute and convalescent phases of COVID-19 were provided by collaborators in the United States, Italy and Spain. Sample metadata almost always included a de-identified subject ID, COVID-19 status, age in years and sex. The material from the prospective study consisted of cDNA or gDNA derived from T cells, B-cell-depleted T cells, or PBMCs. HLA class I and class II types, where available, came from metadata supplied by the sample provider rather than from assay-based typing. Samples were obtained from the ongoing ImmuneRACE study (first 160 participants) and from 1,254 subjects provided by 6 global collaborators. Subjects who had been exposed to COVID-19, were actively infected with it, or had recovered from it provided the deeply sampled blood TCRbeta repertoires that made up the dataset. The repertoires were released in a freely available public database intended as a resource for research on the immune response to SARS-CoV-2.

CDR1 and CDR2 are drawn from the germline V gene (reference sequence): MNHNY, SVGAGI. V is shortened by 8 bases, J by 0 bases, and the region joining them spans 17 bases. Inclusive of the bounding cysteine and phenylalanine, the CDR3 is 17 residues long. Of all the DNA, just the CDR3 is kept, 51 bases in frame from base 1. General findings and caveats noted by the study authors: The quantity of clinical and demographic metadata differed by source and by participant and was supplied without curation.

TCRbeta CDR3 regions were amplified from genomic DNA using the immunoSEQ Assay, a bias-controlled multiplex PCR. As for how the authors treated the data: Nucleated cell counts per sample were estimated from amplification of reference gene primers within the assay. To quantify the absolute abundance of each unique TCRbeta CDR3 rearrangement, sequence reads were collapsed and filtered. For each sample, productive Simpson clonality was calculated as the square root of Simpson's diversity index across productive rearrangements. This is the immuneACCESS table as TCRdb keeps it, with only in-frame sequences that have V and J called. A part of the clones is gone; compared with another copy, unresolved V genes explain less than half, and the rest is unexplained. V and J calls and clone size are given by that table; D and trimming were obtained from the DNA. The sample data list some 450,000 clones, and more than 70% of these were observed just once. Jointly, the top ten make up over 10% of the sample.

One collaborating source in Seattle enrolled patients during active infection and followed them longitudinally through the course of disease. The collaborating institutions used their own protocols to collect whole blood in K2EDTA tubes. For TCRbeta analysis, collaborators shipped samples as frozen whole blood, isolated PBMCs, or DNA extracted from either of those sample types. On this clone: Its target antigen remains unknown. No base quality information exists; no much larger clone differs at one position.

The receptor chain draws on TRBV6-6 and TRBJ2-6, and possibly TRBD1, on 6 matching bases. The clonotype comes from a woman aged 50 to 65 with COVID-19, enrolled during active disease. Sequencing was done on a sample of peripheral blood. The base sequence is TGTGCCAGCGGTCGTACAGGGAGTGGCTCTGGGGCCAACGTCCTGACTTTC. Its translation is CASGRTGSGSGANVLTF.